The 12 T cell receptor beta chains below all came from one sample that was sequenced in a study of T-cell reconstitution after alpha-beta-depleted transplantation in children. Preparation of the TCRbeta library involved a method that used unique molecular identifiers. TCRdb ran MiXCR on the PCR reads and lists one entry per CDR3 protein. The table shows around 700,000 distinct CDR3 sequences, with over 10% occurring only once. The specimen comprised PBMCs, sampled before TCRalphabeta/CD19-depleted stem cell transplant. The receptors come from a girl aged 2 to 9 with congenital amegakaryocytic thrombocytopenia, due to receive a stem cell transplant.

This clonotype was found many times. The rearrangement uses TRBV29-1 and TRBJ2-3; 8 bases match TRBD1. V shed 7 bases and J 3 bases; nucleotides not matched to a gene: 12. The germline V gene encodes CDR1 SQVTM and CDR2 ANQGSEA. The CDR3 has 15 amino acids. The CDR3 DNA is TGCAGCGCTATAACGACAGGGGCTCCGACAGATACGCAGTATTTT. Translating gives CSAITTGAPTDTQYF.

This clonotype was seen ten or more times. The chain has TRBV5-5 and TRBJ2-3; D remains unclear. Between the trimmed V and J ends, which lost 0 bases and 7 bases, there was a span of 6 bases. The CDR3 length is 12 residues. Germline V gives CDR1 SGHKS, CDR2 YYEKEE (reference sequence). In DNA, the CDR3 is TGTGCCAGCAGCTTGGACACCTATACGCAGTATTTT. It yields the protein CASSLDTYTQYF.

About this clonotype: The junction shows a germline mismatch at one end, possibly a read error. The genes are TRBV5-1 and TRBJ2-1; D gene uncertain. Germline V CDR1 and CDR2: SGHRS, YFSETQ. The CDR3 runs 12 residues. The CDR3 loop is CASSLTYNGQFF. CDR3 DNA sequence: TGCGCCAGCAGCTTGACCTACAATGGGCAGTTCTTC.

This clonotype was counted only a few times. The DNA of the CDR3 is TGCAGTGCTTTAGCGGGAGGTCTTGCCTACGAGCAGTACTTC. This gives the protein CSALAGGLAYEQYF. This rearrangement joins TRBV20-1 to TRBJ2-7; 10 nucleotides line up with TRBD2. Germline values: CDR1 DFQATT, CDR2 SNEGSKA (reference sequence). The CDR3 totals 14 residues. J lost 2 bases, V lost 5 bases, and 6 bases had no gene match.

This clonotype was found many times. The rearrangement uses TRBV7-3 and TRBJ2-1; TRBD2 matches 8 bases. Germline CDR1 SGHTA, CDR2 FQGTGA. This CDR3 region has 17 residues. Trimming removed 5 bases from V and 7 bases from J; junction bases left unmatched: 16. The CDR3 coding sequence is TGTGCCAGCAGCCACGCAGGTGGGGTAGCGGGAAGTAATGAGCAGTTCTTC. Translated: CASSHAGGVAGSNEQFF.

This clonotype was found a few times. Here the CDR3 DNA reads TGCAGCGTTGTAGACACCGGGGAGCTGTTTTTT. Its translation: CSVVDTGELFF. V is TRBV29-1 and J is TRBJ2-2; no definite D call. V lost 4 bases to trimming and J lost 3 bases, with 3 bases between them. Germline CDR1 reads SQVTM; CDR2 reads ANQGSEA. The CDR3 is 11 amino acids.

This clonotype was picked up many times. The chain is built from TRBV5-1 and TRBJ2-7, with 7 bases that match TRBD1. The CDR3 is made up of 13 amino acids. The trim removed 3 bases at V and 3 bases at J, leaving 3 bases unmatched. Germline loops: CDR1 SGHRS, CDR2 YFSETQ. The CDR3 DNA is TGCGCCAGCAGCTCTGACAGGGTCTACGAGCAGTACTTC. Its translation is CASSSDRVYEQYF.

The rearrangement uses TRBV5-1 and TRBJ2-5; 13 bases align to TRBD2. Germline CDR1 SGHRS, CDR2 YFSETQ. Losses at the gene ends were 5 bases for V and 4 bases for J; bases not matched to a gene: 8. The CDR3 has 16 amino acids. CDR3 sequence (DNA): TGCGCCAGCAGACAGGTGGGACTAGCGGGAACAGAGACCCAGTACTTC. As protein: CASRQVGLAGTETQYF. Together with reference TRBV5-1 and TRBJ2-5, the CDR3 gives the full variable domain: KAGVTQTPRYLIKTRGQQVTLSCSPISGHRSVSWYQQTPGQGLQFLFEYFSETQRNKGNFPGRFSGRQFSNSRSEMNVSTLELGDSALYLCASRQVGLAGTETQYFGPGTRLLVL.

This clonotype was counted ten times or more. The rearrangement uses TRBV29-1 and TRBJ2-7; 12 bases match TRBD2. CDR1 is SQVTM, CDR2 ANQGSEA, per germline. The ends lost 7 bases at V and 7 bases at J; junction bases unmatched: 8. The CDR3 covers 13 residues. CDR3 nucleotide sequence: TGCAGCGCACGGACTAGCGGGGTTCGGGAGCAGTACTTC. It encodes CSARTSGVREQYF.

Note on this clonotype: The junction does not match germline at one end; this may be a read error. V gene TRBV12-3 or TRBV12-4 combines with J gene TRBJ2-2; 7 positions agree with TRBD2. The CDR3 length is 17 residues. The CDR3 is CASSFLGARELAGALFF. The CDR3 DNA reads TGTGCCAGCAGTTTTTTAGGTGCGCGGGAGTTGGCCGGGGCGCTGTTTTTT.

This clonotype has a handful of counts. The V and J genes are TRBV18 and TRBJ1-2; D gene uncertain. Trimming took off 3 bases at V and 4 bases at J, with 9 bases between the two ends. The length of the CDR3 is 13 residues. Germline loops: CDR1 KGHSH, CDR2 LQKENI. The CDR3 sequence is CASSPPEFYGYTF. The CDR3 DNA reads as TGTGCCAGCTCACCCCCAGAGTTCTATGGCTACACCTTC.

There are many counts of this clonotype. V is TRBV12-3 or TRBV12-4 and J is TRBJ2-3; D call uncertain. The CDR3 loop spans 15 amino acids. The germline V and J ends were trimmed by 5 bases and 2 bases, with 14 bases remaining between them. CDR3 DNA sequence: TGTGCCAGCAGTCCTCTCTCATCCTTCACAGATACGCAGTATTTT. Translating it yields CASSPLSSFTDTQYF.